This T cell receptor beta chain came from a study of T-cell reconstitution after alpha-beta-depleted transplantation in children. A TCRbeta library incorporating unique molecular identifiers was prepared. TCRdb redid the calling of the PCR reads with MiXCR, one entry per CDR3 protein. The table has about 610,000 distinct CDR3 sequences, approximately 30% seen once. In this sample, this clonotype turned up a few times. Trimming took off 6 bases at V and 3 bases at J, with 12 bases between the two ends. CDR1 is MNHNY and CDR2 is SVGAGI in the germline V gene (reference sequence). CDR3 length equals 13 residues.

This TCR was sampled from a boy under three years old with Wiskott-Aldrich syndrome, due to receive a stem cell transplant. V usage is TRBV6-6 and J usage is TRBJ2-7; D gene uncertain. Sample: PBMCs, taken before TCRalphabeta/CD19-depleted stem cell transplant. The CDR3 DNA reads as TGTGCCAGCAGCAATTCTGACGGCTACGAGCAGTACTTC. It yields the protein CASSNSDGYEQYF.